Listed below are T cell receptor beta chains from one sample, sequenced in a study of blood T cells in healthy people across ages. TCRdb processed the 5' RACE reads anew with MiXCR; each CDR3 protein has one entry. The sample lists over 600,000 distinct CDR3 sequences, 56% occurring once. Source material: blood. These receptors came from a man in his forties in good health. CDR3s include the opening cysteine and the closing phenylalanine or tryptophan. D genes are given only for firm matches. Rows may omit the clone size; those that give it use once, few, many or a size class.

CAISDRGQETQYF,TGTGCCATCAGTGACAGGGGGCAAGAGACCCAGTACTTC,TRBJ2-5,TRBD1,many,TRBV10-3
CAWSVEQGGEKLFF,TGTGCCTGGAGTGTCGAACAAGGAGGTGAAAAACTGTTTTTT,TRBJ1-4,-,-,TRBV30
CAWGSGILGGYTF,TGTGCCTGGGGTTCCGGGATCCTCGGAGGCTACACCTTC,TRBJ1-2,-,-,TRBV30
CASSSQIVPGQGLSLYNEQFF,TGTGCCAGCAGCTCCCAGATCGTCCCGGGACAGGGATTGTCCTTGTACAATGAGCAGTTCTTC,TRBJ2-1,TRBD1,-,TRBV5-6
CASSRGDGSYEQYF,TGTGCCAGCAGTCGGGGTGACGGCTCCTACGAGCAGTACTTC,TRBJ2-7,-,-,TRBV27
CASSPAGLGANEQFF,TGTGCCAGCAGCCCAGCAGGTCTCGGGGCCAATGAGCAGTTCTTC,TRBJ2-1,-,once,TRBV11-3
CASSQESGLAPYNEQFF,TGTGCCAGCAGCCAAGAAAGTGGGCTAGCACCGTACAATGAGCAGTTCTTC,TRBJ2-1,-,few,TRBV14
CATSDAGLAYNEQYF,TGTGCCACCAGTGATGCGGGACTAGCTTACAATGAGCAGTACTTC,TRBJ2-7,TRBD2,once,TRBV24-1
CASSQVRATEAFF,TGTGCCAGCAGCCAAGTCAGGGCCACTGAAGCTTTCTTT,TRBJ1-1,-,few,TRBV3-1
CASSKSGRETQYF,TGTGCCAGCAGCAAAAGCGGGAGGGAGACCCAGTACTTC,TRBJ2-5,-,few,TRBV21-1
CASSYSIGSPEETQYF,TGTGCCAGCAGTTACTCGATCGGGAGCCCTGAAGAGACCCAGTACTTC,TRBJ2-5,-,few,TRBV6-5
CSAHDVAGGLRDTQYF,TGCAGTGCTCATGACGTAGCGGGGGGGCTCCGAGATACGCAGTATTTT,TRBJ2-3,TRBD2,-,TRBV20-1
CSARGIGMPYEQYF,TGCAGTGCTAGAGGTATAGGGATGCCCTACGAGCAGTACTTC,TRBJ2-7,-,-,TRBV20-1
CASSLAGPSSYEQYF,TGTGCCAGCAGCTTGGCTGGGCCTTCCTCCTACGAGCAGTACTTC,TRBJ2-7,-,-,TRBV5-5
CASSYAGGLSDEQFF,TGTGCCAGCAGTTACGCGGGGGGGCTATCCGATGAGCAGTTCTTC,TRBJ2-1,TRBD2,-,TRBV6-5
CASSLEGSGAYNEQYF,TGTGCCAGCAGCTTAGAGGGGAGCGGGGCCTACAATGAGCAGTACTTC,TRBJ2-7,TRBD2,-,TRBV7-2
CASSLESRNQPQHF,TGTGCCAGCAGTTTAGAGAGTCGAAATCAGCCCCAGCATTTT,TRBJ1-5,-,-,TRBV28
CASSQTSGGQETQYF,TGTGCCAGCAGCCAGACTAGCGGGGGACAAGAGACCCAGTACTTC,TRBJ2-5,TRBD2,-,TRBV3-1
CASRGQGGLFF,TGTGCCAGCAGAGGACAGGGGGGATTGTTCTTC,TRBJ2-1,TRBD1,-,TRBV6-5
CASSTPGATTSNTEAFF,TGTGCCAGCAGCACCCCAGGGGCCACGACCTCGAACACTGAAGCTTTCTTT,TRBJ1-1,-,-,TRBV21-1
CASSPQPLLAGSTDTQYF,TGCGCCAGCAGCCCCCAACCCCTCCTAGCGGGGAGCACAGATACGCAGTATTTT,TRBJ2-3,TRBD2,-,TRBV4-1
CSASGVSGYTF,TGCAGTGCTAGTGGGGTTAGTGGCTACACCTTC,TRBJ1-2,-,-,TRBV20-1
CASSPLGPPAPHYEQYF,TGTGCCAGCAGCCCATTAGGCCCTCCGGCTCCCCACTACGAGCAGTACTTC,TRBJ2-7,-,-,TRBV11-3
CASSQPEGSGTNVLTF,TGTGCCAGCAGCCAACCTGAGGGGTCTGGGACCAACGTCCTGACTTTC,TRBJ2-6,-,-,TRBV7-3